The clone carrying this T cell receptor beta chain has more than one count but fewer than ten. The antigen is unknown. This record belongs to a study of glioma-infiltrating T cells. The CDR3 totals 13 residues. V was trimmed by 1 base and J by 7 bases, leaving 9 bases between them. Germline V lookup: CDR1 MGHRA, CDR2 YSYEKL. The iRepertoire nested amplicon-rescue multiplex PCR amplified TCR alpha and beta CDR3s from RNA. For one-step reverse transcription and amplification, about 90-450 ng of tissue mRNA or PBMC total RNA was used. Using its own MiXCR run on the multiplex PCR reads, TCRdb lists one record per CDR3 protein. The repertoire includes 95,000 to 110,000 distinct CDR3 sequences, around 28% of them detected once, and roughly 45% sits in the top ten. General study results and limits: Non-neoplastic patients had below-expected tissue-blood divergence, while all gliomas exceeded expectation. CDR3 overlap between tissue and blood was very small.

This clonotype was sampled from a human donor with low-grade glioma or glioblastoma, undergoing nonglioma brain surgery, or in good health (not recorded which). The chain carries TRBV4-1 and TRBJ2-3, with D unclear. Input material: glioma tissue, nonneoplastic brain tissue, or PBMCs (not recorded which). The CDR3 region is CASSQGLGNTQYF. The CDR3 DNA reads as TGCGCCAGCAGCCAAGGGTTGGGGAATACGCAGTATTTT.